The rows below give T cell receptor beta chains drawn from one sample of a study of CXCR3-negative and CXCR3-positive naive CD8 T cells. TCRdb re-called the 5' RACE reads and shows each CDR3 protein once, DNA omitted. The table gives 120,000 to 150,000 distinct CDR3 sequences; the top ten clones make up about 0.27% of it. The sequencing input was naive CXCR3+ CD8+ T cells from blood. Receptors were obtained from a human donor in good health. Some clones in this sample may be carry-over from other donors' samples. CDR3s include the opening cysteine and the closing phenylalanine or tryptophan.

J: TRBJ2-7
V: TRBV7-8
CDR3: CASSPFRDRGYEQYF

J: TRBJ2-7
V: TRBV20-1
CDR3: CSASGTNSYEQYF

J: TRBJ2-3
V: TRBV7-9
CDR3: CASSLETSTDTQYF

J: TRBJ2-7
V: TRBV3-1
CDR3: CASSDGAASGPVYEQYF

J: TRBJ2-5
V: TRBV7-9
CDR3: CASSLGTSGGQETQYF

J: TRBJ2-3
V: TRBV7-8
CDR3: CASSPVAGQLGDTQYF

J: TRBJ2-1
V: TRBV29-1
CDR3: CSVEDVGNEQFF

J: TRBJ1-1
V: TRBV5-1
CDR3: CASSPVSPDTEAFF

J: TRBJ1-2
V: TRBV7-2
CDR3: CASSLMGGRTNYGYTF

J: TRBJ2-7
V: TRBV4-3
CDR3: CASSHLSGRRGAYEQYF

J: TRBJ2-1
V: TRBV11-3
CDR3: CASSRRGSNNEQFF

J: TRBJ2-7
V: TRBV5-5
CDR3: CASSLGSNAWVYEQYF

J: TRBJ2-3
V: TRBV29-1
CDR3: CSVEDLGPAGVASTDTQYF

J: TRBJ2-5
V: TRBV11-2
CDR3: CASSRTPGTGVETQYF

J: TRBJ1-5
V: TRBV7-9
CDR3: CASSPNSNQPQHF

J: TRBJ1-1
V: TRBV5-1
CDR3: CASTVGQGGFGTEAFF

J: TRBJ2-5
V: TRBV9
CDR3: CASSVGDLETQYF

J: TRBJ2-1
V: TRBV7-6
CDR3: CASSLGIGTSGYNEQFF

J: TRBJ2-5
V: TRBV7-3
CDR3: CASSSSGALEETQYF

J: TRBJ1-2
V: TRBV9
CDR3: CASTPGGAGYGYTF

J: TRBJ1-1
V: TRBV20-1
CDR3: CSARGPLTNTEAFF

J: TRBJ2-5
V: TRBV10-3
CDR3: CAIKASGGPQETQYF

J: TRBJ2-1
V: TRBV10-3
CDR3: CAIRMETSGRANEQFF

J: TRBJ1-6
V: TRBV15
CDR3: CATSRDSNSPLHF

J: TRBJ2-7
V: TRBV27
CDR3: CASSLQGVNTYEQYF

J: TRBJ2-7
V: TRBV7-3
CDR3: CASSLTGGETYEQYF

J: TRBJ2-1
V: TRBV12-3/TRBV12-4
CDR3: CASSFQASEQFF

J: TRBJ1-5
V: TRBV9
CDR3: CASSVSGGSNQPQHF

J: TRBJ1-1
V: TRBV12-3/TRBV12-4
CDR3: CASSWTGDNTEAFF

J: TRBJ2-5
V: TRBV10-3
CDR3: CAIRPGTSLMETQYF

J: TRBJ2-2
V: TRBV27
CDR3: CASRFGGSGELFF

J: TRBJ2-5
V: TRBV28
CDR3: CASSRPGDLEETQYF

J: TRBJ2-7
V: TRBV27
CDR3: CASSLSRTHEQYF

J: TRBJ2-4
V: TRBV28
CDR3: CASSLIGGRAKNIQYF

J: TRBJ2-7
V: TRBV14
CDR3: CASSQDFYEQYF

J: TRBJ2-5
V: TRBV7-9
CDR3: CASSQGGQVRYQETQYF

J: TRBJ2-1
V: TRBV11-1
CDR3: CASSLAVAGDDNEQFF

J: TRBJ2-1
V: TRBV7-3
CDR3: CASSFGTSGEQFF

J: TRBJ2-7
V: TRBV7-9
CDR3: CASSAPRGGAYEQYF

J: TRBJ2-1
V: TRBV7-6
CDR3: CASSLALGGMAYNEQFF

J: TRBJ2-1
V: TRBV29-1
CDR3: CSVASVPYNEQFF

J: TRBJ1-4
V: TRBV29-1
CDR3: CSVEPRENEKLFF

J: TRBJ2-1
V: TRBV7-9
CDR3: CASSEPGLAETSSYNEQFF

J: TRBJ2-7
V: TRBV7-6
CDR3: CASSPRLALYEQYF

J: TRBJ2-7
V: TRBV29-1
CDR3: CSVEVAGGNYEQYF

J: TRBJ2-3
V: TRBV7-2
CDR3: CASSNPMDTQYF

J: TRBJ2-2
V: TRBV6-5
CDR3: CASSYGLAGNTGELFF

J: TRBJ1-1
V: TRBV29-1
CDR3: CSEAQGTNEAFF

J: TRBJ2-2
V: TRBV7-3
CDR3: CASSLKYSTAYTGELFF

J: TRBJ2-7
V: TRBV13
CDR3: CASSFSGTPRTSYEQYF